These T cell receptor beta chains were read from a single sample in a study of control samples from healthy donors and cancer patients. The table came from immunoSEQ multiplex PCR; TCRdb's copy has only in-frame clones and leaves some out. The sample holds some 140,000 clones, around 94% seen once. Sample: PBMCs. The receptors were sampled from a man aged 60 to 75 with colorectal cancer. CDR3s leave out the opening cysteine and the closing phenylalanine or tryptophan. Fields, in order: clone size, V gene, J gene, CDR3 protein. Not every row has a clone size; where given, it reads once, few, many or a size class.

-,TRBV24-1,TRBJ2-1,ATGTGGRYEQF
-,TRBV25-1,TRBJ1-6,ASAETTGTTGSNSPLH
once,TRBV6-5,TRBJ1-6,ASGDFLYNSPLH
-,TRBV11-2,TRBJ1-2,ASSLVGQGVGGYT
few,TRBV4-1,TRBJ1-1,ASSPLPFTGTGDTEAF
-,TRBV6-5,TRBJ2-1,ASRRDRGYNEQF
-,TRBV19,TRBJ2-2,ASRPPQAGGRNGELF
few,TRBV28,TRBJ1-6,ASFGQEGVSPLH
-,TRBV6-2/TRBV6-3,TRBJ1-5,ASSPTWGNQPQH
-,TRBV5-1,TRBJ1-1,ASDTGPTSPYTEAF
-,TRBV29-1,TRBJ1-1,SVAGQMNTEAF
-,TRBV7-9,TRBJ2-1,ASSVLGSYNEQF
few,TRBV5-4,TRBJ2-7,ASSLQGADEQY
-,TRBV7-2,TRBJ1-4,ASSEDRDSGEKLF
-,TRBV20-1,TRBJ2-7,SASDRGLSYEQY
-,TRBV7-9,TRBJ1-1,ASSLGTGSVSAEAF
-,TRBV6-5,TRBJ1-1,ASRLRTQWITEAF
once,TRBV28,TRBJ2-5,ASSLEETQY
once,TRBV7-2,TRBJ1-5,ASSLGQHDSNQPQH
-,TRBV6-5,TRBJ1-2,ASSETEELYGYT
-,TRBV28,TRBJ2-7,ASSSEVISYEQY
-,TRBV3-1/TRBV3-2,TRBJ2-7,ASSQTPGVEQY
once,TRBV4-3,TRBJ2-7,ASSQDGETGDEQY
-,TRBV7-9,TRBJ2-5,ASSPSLFETQY
-,TRBV19,TRBJ1-3,ASTPRYASGNTIY
-,TRBV25-1,TRBJ1-6,ASRPTSALNSPLH
-,TRBV27,TRBJ2-3,ASSSPRDSGTDTQY
-,TRBV18,TRBJ1-2,ASSVTSAGQGVSNYGYT
-,TRBV11-2,TRBJ1-1,ASSPGGTGTEAF
-,TRBV11-3,TRBJ2-7,ASSRTGVEQY
few,TRBV6-5,TRBJ1-1,ASSKTWGTEAF
-,TRBV1,TRBJ1-5,TSSQDLVGVGRPYQPQH
-,TRBV28,TRBJ1-2,ASSPTRGEGPYGYT
once,TRBV5-1,TRBJ2-7,ASSLEPGQSYEQY
-,TRBV7-8,TRBJ2-3,ASSSHRVPSTDTQY
-,TRBV19,TRBJ2-2,ASTNRNTGELF
-,TRBV7-2,TRBJ2-1,ASSSTGAYYNEQF
-,TRBV15,TRBJ1-3,ATSRDKGDGNTIY
-,TRBV11-2,TRBJ1-4,ASSSSQTEKLF
-,TRBV6-1,TRBJ1-1,ASSESRGLGTEAF
-,TRBV6-5,TRBJ2-1,ASLRREGNEQF
-,TRBV12-3/TRBV12-4,TRBJ2-3,ASSSSDGTQY
few,TRBV5-1,TRBJ2-7,ASASGDAYEQY